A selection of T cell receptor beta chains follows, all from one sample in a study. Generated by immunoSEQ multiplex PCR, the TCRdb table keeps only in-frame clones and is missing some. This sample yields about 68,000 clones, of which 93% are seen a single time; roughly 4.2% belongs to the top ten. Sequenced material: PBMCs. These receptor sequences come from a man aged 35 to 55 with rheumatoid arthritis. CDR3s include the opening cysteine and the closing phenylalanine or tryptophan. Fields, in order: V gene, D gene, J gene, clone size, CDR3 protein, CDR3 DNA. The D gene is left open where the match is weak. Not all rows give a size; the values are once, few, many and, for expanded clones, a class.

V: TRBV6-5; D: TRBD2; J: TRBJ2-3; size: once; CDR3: CASSGGGPTDTQYF; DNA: TGTGCCAGCAGCGGCGGGGGGCCCACAGATACGCAGTATTTT
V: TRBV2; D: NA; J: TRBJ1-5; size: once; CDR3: CASSATGGNQPQHF; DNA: TGTGCCAGCAGTGCGACCGGGGGGAATCAGCCCCAGCATTTT
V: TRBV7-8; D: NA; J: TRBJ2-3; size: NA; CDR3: CASRQPGLRLGTDTQYF; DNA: TGTGCCAGCAGACAACCGGGACTTCGACTTGGCACAGATACGCAGTATTTT
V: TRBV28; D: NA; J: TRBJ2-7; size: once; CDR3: CASSFQRVLRHEQYF; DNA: TGTGCCAGCAGTTTTCAAAGGGTTCTCCGTCACGAGCAGTACTTC
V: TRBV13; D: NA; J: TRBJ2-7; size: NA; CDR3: CASSLRGFGTSTYEQYF; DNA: TGTGCCAGCAGCTTAAGGGGTTTCGGGACATCGACCTACGAGCAGTACTTC
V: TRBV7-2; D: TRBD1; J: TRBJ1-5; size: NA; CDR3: CASSFGQGRQPQHF; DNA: TGTGCCAGCAGCTTCGGACAGGGGCGTCAGCCCCAGCATTTT
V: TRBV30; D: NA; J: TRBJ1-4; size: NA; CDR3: CAWSLRGPTNEKLFF; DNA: TGTGCCTGGAGTCTTAGGGGACCAACTAATGAAAAACTGTTTTTT
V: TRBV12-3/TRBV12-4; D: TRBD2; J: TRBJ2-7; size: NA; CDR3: CASSFGTRYEQYF; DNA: TGTGCCAGCAGTTTTGGGACTAGGTACGAGCAGTACTTC
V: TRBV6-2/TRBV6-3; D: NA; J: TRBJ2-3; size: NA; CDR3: CASSYLGAASGFDTQYF; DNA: TGTGCCAGCAGTTATCTGGGGGCGGCATCAGGTTTTGATACGCAGTATTTT
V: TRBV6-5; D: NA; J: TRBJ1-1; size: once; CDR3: CASSFVRVSGTEAFF; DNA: TGTGCCAGCAGTTTCGTCAGGGTTTCCGGCACTGAAGCTTTCTTT
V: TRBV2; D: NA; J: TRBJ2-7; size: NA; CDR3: CASSQPGIEQYF; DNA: TGTGCCAGCAGTCAGCCGGGGATCGAGCAGTACTTC
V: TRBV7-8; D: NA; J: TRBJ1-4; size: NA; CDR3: CASSRGVSNEKLFF; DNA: TGTGCCAGCAGCCGAGGGGTCTCTAATGAAAAACTGTTTTTT
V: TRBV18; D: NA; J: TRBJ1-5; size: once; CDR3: CASSPGTDSNQPQHF; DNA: TGTGCCAGCTCACCCGGGACGGATAGCAATCAGCCCCAGCATTTT
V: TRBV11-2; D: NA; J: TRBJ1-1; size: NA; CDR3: CASSLGANTEAFF; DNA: TGTGCCAGCAGCTTAGGGGCCAACACTGAAGCTTTCTTT
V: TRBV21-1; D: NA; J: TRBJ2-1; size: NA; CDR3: CASSPSGKDSSYNEQFF; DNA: TGTGCCAGCAGTCCCTCTGGCAAAGACAGCTCCTACAATGAGCAGTTCTTC
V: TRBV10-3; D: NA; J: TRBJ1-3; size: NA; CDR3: CAISGEASGNTIYF; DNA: TGTGCCATCAGTGGTGAAGCCTCCGGAAACACCATATATTTT
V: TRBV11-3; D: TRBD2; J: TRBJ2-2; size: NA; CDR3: CASSSRTSGKNTGELFF; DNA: TGTGCCAGCAGCTCAAGAACTAGCGGGAAGAACACCGGGGAGCTGTTTTTT
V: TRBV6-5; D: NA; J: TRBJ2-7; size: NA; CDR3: CASSYGQRSSYEQYF; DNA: TGTGCCAGCAGTTACGGACAAAGGAGCTCCTACGAGCAGTACTTC
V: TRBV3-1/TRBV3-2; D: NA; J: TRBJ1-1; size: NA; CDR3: CASREDRARHTEAFF; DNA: TGTGCCAGCAGGGAGGATCGAGCCCGGCACACTGAAGCTTTCTTT
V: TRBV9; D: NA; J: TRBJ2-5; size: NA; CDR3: CASADRGEETQYF; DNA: TGTGCCAGCGCAGACCGGGGCGAGGAGACCCAGTACTTC
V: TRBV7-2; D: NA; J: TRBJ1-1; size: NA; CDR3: CASRVTVNTEAFF; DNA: TGTGCCAGCCGGGTGACGGTGAACACTGAAGCTTTCTTT
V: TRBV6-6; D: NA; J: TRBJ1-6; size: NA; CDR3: CANSRGGSPLHF; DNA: TGTGCCAACTCTAGGGGCGGTTCACCCCTCCACTTT
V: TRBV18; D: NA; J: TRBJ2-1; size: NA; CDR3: CASSPTGPVASYNEQFF; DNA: TGTGCCAGCTCACCAACGGGGCCTGTGGCCTCCTACAATGAGCAGTTCTTC
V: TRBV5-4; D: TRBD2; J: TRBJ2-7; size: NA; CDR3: CASSPLPGLAGEGQYF; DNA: TGTGCCAGCAGCCCTCTCCCGGGACTAGCAGGGGAAGGGCAGTACTTC
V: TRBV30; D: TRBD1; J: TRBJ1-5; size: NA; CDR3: CAWSTQGGQPQHF; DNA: TGTGCCTGGAGTACTCAGGGGGGTCAGCCCCAGCATTTT
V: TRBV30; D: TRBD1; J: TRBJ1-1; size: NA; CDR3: CAWSTGGGTEAFF; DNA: TGTGCCTGGAGCACAGGGGGAGGCACTGAAGCTTTCTTT
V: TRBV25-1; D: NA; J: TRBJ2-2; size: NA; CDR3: CASSLAGRDTGELFF; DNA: TGTGCCAGCAGTTTGGCCGGAAGAGACACCGGGGAGCTGTTTTTT
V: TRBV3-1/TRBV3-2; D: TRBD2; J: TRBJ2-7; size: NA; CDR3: CASSQEREGYEQYF; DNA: TGTGCCAGCAGCCAAGAGCGGGAGGGCTACGAGCAGTACTTC
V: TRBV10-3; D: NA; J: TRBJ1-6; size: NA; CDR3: CAISEFDRENSPLHF; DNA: TGTGCCATCAGTGAATTTGACAGAGAAAATTCACCCCTCCACTTT
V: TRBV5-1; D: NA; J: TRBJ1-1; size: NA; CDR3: CASSPYTGGSDEAFF; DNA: TGCGCCAGCAGCCCATACACCGGGGGCTCTGATGAAGCTTTCTTT
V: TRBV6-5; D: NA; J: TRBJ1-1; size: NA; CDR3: CASGNAANTEAFF; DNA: TGTGCCAGCGGAAACGCGGCGAACACTGAAGCTTTCTTT
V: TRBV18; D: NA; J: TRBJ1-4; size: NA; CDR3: CASSQLDSEKLFF; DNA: TGTGCCAGCTCACAATTGGACAGTGAAAAACTGTTTTTT
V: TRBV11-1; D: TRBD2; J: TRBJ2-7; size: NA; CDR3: CASSPGLGIYEQYF; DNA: TGTGCCAGCAGCCCGGGACTAGGCATCTACGAGCAGTACTTC
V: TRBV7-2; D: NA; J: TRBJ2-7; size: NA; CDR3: CASSPKDRIPSYEQYF; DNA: TGTGCCAGCAGCCCTAAAGACCGGATACCCTCCTACGAGCAGTACTTC
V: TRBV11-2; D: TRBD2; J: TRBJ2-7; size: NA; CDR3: CASSLSLPSGTLGYEQYF; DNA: TGTGCCAGCAGCTTATCCCTCCCTAGCGGGACCTTGGGATACGAGCAGTACTTC
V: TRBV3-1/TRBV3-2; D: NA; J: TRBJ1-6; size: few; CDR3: CASSIRGNNSPLHF; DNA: TGTGCCAGCAGCATCAGGGGCAATAATTCACCCCTCCACTTT
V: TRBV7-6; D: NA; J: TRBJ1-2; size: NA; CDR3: CASSLAGSAPSGYTF; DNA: TGTGCCAGCAGCTTAGCGGGCTCGGCCCCGTCGGGCTACACCTTC
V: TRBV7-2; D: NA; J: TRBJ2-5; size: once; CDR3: CASSLTVQETQYF; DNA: TGTGCCAGCAGCCTGACGGTCCAAGAGACCCAGTACTTC
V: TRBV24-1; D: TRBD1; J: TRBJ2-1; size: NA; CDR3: CATSDSRDRGLEQFF; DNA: TGTGCCACCAGTGATTCCCGGGACAGGGGGCTTGAGCAGTTCTTC
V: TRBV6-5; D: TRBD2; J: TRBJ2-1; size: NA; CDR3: CASVVAGAYNEQFF; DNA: TGTGCCAGCGTAGTCGCGGGGGCCTACAATGAGCAGTTCTTC
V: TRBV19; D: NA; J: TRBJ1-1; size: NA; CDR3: CASSLQALNTEAFF; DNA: TGTGCCAGTAGTTTGCAGGCTTTGAACACTGAAGCTTTCTTT
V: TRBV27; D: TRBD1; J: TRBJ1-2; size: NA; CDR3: CASSSWDRRNYGYTF; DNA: TGTGCCAGCAGTTCTTGGGACAGGCGTAACTATGGCTACACCTTC
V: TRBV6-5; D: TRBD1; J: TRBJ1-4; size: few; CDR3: CASSTGGRVGEKLFF; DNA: TGTGCCAGCAGTACAGGGGGCCGAGTGGGTGAAAAACTGTTTTTT
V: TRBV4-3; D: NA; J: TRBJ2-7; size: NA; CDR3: CASSQVGAEIYEQYF; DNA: TGCGCCAGCAGCCAAGTGGGGGCCGAGATCTACGAGCAGTACTTC
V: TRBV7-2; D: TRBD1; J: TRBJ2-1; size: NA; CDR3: CASSLYAGQGYNEQFF; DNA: TGTGCCAGCAGCCTCTACGCGGGACAGGGTTACAATGAGCAGTTCTTC
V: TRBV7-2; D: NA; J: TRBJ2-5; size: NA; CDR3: CASSFTFGGETQYF; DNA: TGTGCCAGCAGCTTCACCTTCGGGGGAGAGACCCAGTACTTC
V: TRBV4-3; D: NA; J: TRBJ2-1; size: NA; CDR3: CASSQVAGNSYNEQFF; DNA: TGCGCCAGCAGCCAAGTGGCAGGGAACTCCTACAATGAGCAGTTCTTC
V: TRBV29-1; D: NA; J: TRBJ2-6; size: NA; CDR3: CSVDGDSGANVLTF; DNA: TGCAGCGTTGACGGAGACTCTGGGGCCAACGTCCTGACTTTC
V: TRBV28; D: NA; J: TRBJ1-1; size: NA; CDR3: CASSLDGNEAFF; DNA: TGTGCCAGCAGTTTAGACGGTAATGAAGCTTTCTTT
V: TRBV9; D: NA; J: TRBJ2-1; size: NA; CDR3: CASSVVRGPSYNEQFF; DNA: TGTGCCAGCAGCGTAGTCAGGGGCCCTTCCTACAATGAGCAGTTCTTC
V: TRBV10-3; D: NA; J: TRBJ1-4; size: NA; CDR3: CAISGSNEKLFF; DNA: TGTGCCATCAGTGGCAGCAATGAAAAACTGTTTTTT
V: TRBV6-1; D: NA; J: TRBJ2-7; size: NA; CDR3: CASSEGGFRGAMQYF; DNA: TGTGCCAGCAGTGAAGGGGGATTTCGGGGGGCCATGCAGTACTTC
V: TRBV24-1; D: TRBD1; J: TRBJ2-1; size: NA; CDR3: CATSEPTGNFYNEQFF; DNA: TGTGCCACCAGTGAACCGACAGGGAATTTCTACAATGAGCAGTTCTTC